The next 20 T cell receptor beta chains were all read from a single sample in a study of blood T cell repertoires in COVID-19. Profiled with immunoSEQ multiplex PCR; TCRdb holds only in-frame clones, not every one. The sample yields about 75,000 clones, 87% seen once. The source material was peripheral blood. These receptors all come from a woman aged 45-60 years with acute or convalescent COVID-19.

V is TRBV27 and J is TRBJ1-6, with no clear D. Germline V gene lookup returns CDR1 MNHEY and CDR2 SMNVEV (reference sequence). V was trimmed by 0 bases and J by 5 bases, leaving 14 bases between them. The CDR3 consists of 17 residues. The CDR3 reads CASSLSNLDINNSPLHF. DNA of the CDR3: TGTGCCAGCAGTTTATCAAACTTAGATATCAATAATTCACCCCTCCACTTT.

The chain carries TRBV27 and TRBJ1-6, with D perhaps matching TRBD1 (5 bases). This CDR3 is 14 amino acids long. Germline CDR1 and CDR2: MNHEY and SMNVEV (reference sequence). The V end lost 6 bases, the J end lost 8 bases, and 14 bases lay between the germline ends. CDR3 bases: TGTGCCAGCAGGTTTCAGGGTTTACATTCACCCCTCCACTTT. This gives the protein CASRFQGLHSPLHF.

In DNA form, the CDR3 reads TGCGCCAGCAGCCAAGGGGAGGGAATCAGCTACGAGCAGTACTTC. It encodes CASSQGEGISYEQYF. This rearrangement joins TRBV4-1 to TRBJ2-7, with TRBD2 matching 7 bases. J was trimmed by 3 bases and V by 1 base; bases with no gene match: 6. The CDR3 loop spans 15 amino acids. Germline V gene lookup returns CDR1 MGHRA and CDR2 YSYEKL.

The chain employs TRBV21-1 and TRBJ2-7; the D call of TRBD2 is as the table states it, not checked on the DNA. TRBV21-1 is recorded as a pseudogene. The CDR3 loop spans 13 amino acids. CDR3 in DNA: TGTGCCGCTGGGAGGGCAGGGCTATACGAGCAGTACTTC. Protein product: CAAGRAGLYEQYF.

J is TRBJ1-1 and V is TRBV6-1; D is perhaps TRBD1 (6 bases). CDR1 is MNHNS and CDR2 is SASEGT in the germline V gene. The CDR3 covers 11 residues. V lost 2 bases and J 8 bases, leaving 6 bases between the germline ends. The CDR3 bases are TGTGCCAGCAGTGAACAGGGGGAAGCTTTCTTT. Protein sequence: CASSEQGEAFF.

The J gene is TRBJ1-2, the V gene TRBV6-5; 9 bases align to TRBD1. In germline, CDR1 is MNHEY, CDR2 SVGAGI. This CDR3 is built from 15 residues. V lost 2 bases to trimming and J lost 8 bases; unmatched junction nucleotides: 9. As DNA, the CDR3 is TGTGCCAGCAGTTACACATGGACAGGGGCGGCCGGCTACACCTTC. As protein: CASSYTWTGAAGYTF.

The chain's CDR3 is CASSLGDSKYYEQYF. CDR3 coding DNA: TGTGCCAGCAGCTTGGGGGACAGCAAGTACTACGAGCAGTACTTC. The chain recombines TRBV7-6 with TRBJ2-7, with 7 bases lining up with TRBD1. Trimming at V came to 3 bases and at J to 3 bases, leaving 8 bases not matched to a gene. Per germline, CDR1 SGHVS and CDR2 FNYEAQ. CDR3 length equals 15 residues. The full variable domain, completed using reference TRBV7-6 and TRBJ2-7, is GAGVSQSPRYKVTKRGQDVALRCDPISGHVSLYWYRQALGQGPEFLTYFNYEAQQDKSGLPNDRFSAERPEGSISTLTIQRTEQRDSAMYRCASSLGDSKYYEQYFGPGTRLTVT.

The chain links TRBV6-6 to TRBJ2-3; 7 nucleotides line up with TRBD1. The germline V gene encodes CDR1 MNHNY and CDR2 SVGAGI (reference sequence). Losses at the gene ends were 8 bases for V and 1 base for J; bases not matched to a gene: 6. There are 14 residues in the CDR3. This CDR3 reads CASCRDRGTDTQYF. CDR3 coding DNA: TGTGCCAGCTGCCGGGACAGAGGCACAGATACGCAGTATTTT.

The gene calls are TRBV11-2 and TRBJ1-5, with no clear D. Germline V gene sequence: CDR1 SGHAT, CDR2 FQNNGV. Trimming shortened V by 5 bases and J by 3 bases, and 8 bases separated the two germline ends. This CDR3 is 13 amino acids long. The CDR3 spells CASSIGNNQPQHF. The CDR3 DNA is TGTGCCAGCAGCATAGGTAACAATCAGCCCCAGCATTTT.

This clone was picked up one time. The chain uses TRBV6-1 and TRBJ2-3; 7 bases line up with TRBD2. CDR1 MNHNS and CDR2 SASEGT come from the germline V gene. The CDR3 sequence is 14 residues long. The ends lost 3 bases at V and 3 bases at J; junction bases unmatched: 3. CDR3 sequence: CASSERGWTDTQYF. The CDR3 nucleotides read TGTGCCAGCAGTGAGCGGGGGTGGACAGATACGCAGTATTTT.

As to this clone: The junction shows a germline mismatch at one end, possibly a read error. Other DNA sequences in the sample encode the same CDR3. Here the CDR3 reads CASSSDRAGELFF. CDR3 DNA: TGTGCCAGCAGTTCCGACAGGGCCGGGGAGCTGTTTTTC. The genes are TRBV12-3 or TRBV12-4 and TRBJ2-2; 7 bases are a match to TRBD1. The CDR3 runs 13 residues.

This rearrangement joins TRBV5-1 to TRBJ1-2; 9 bases are shared with TRBD1. CDR1 is SGHRS and CDR2 is YFSETQ in the germline V gene. The ends lost 4 bases at V and 4 bases at J; junction bases unmatched: 8. The CDR3 runs to 15 residues. DNA of the CDR3: TGCGCCAGCAGCGGCGGGGGACAGGGCCTCTATGGCTACACCTTC. It codes for CASSGGGQGLYGYTF.

This chain connects TRBV12-5 to TRBJ2-1; TRBD2 aligns across 16 bases. The V gene end was trimmed by 7 bases and the J gene end by 9 bases; junction bases not matched to a gene: 15. Germline CDR1 LGHNT, CDR2 FRNRAP. CDR3 length: 18 amino acids. The CDR3 coding sequence is TGTGCTAGTGACCCGGGACTAGCGGGGGGGCAGTTAGTAGGTGAGCAGTTCTTC. Translating gives CASDPGLAGGQLVGEQFF.

This chain uses TRBV7-6 with TRBJ2-7; 7 bases match TRBD2. This CDR3 region has 15 residues. J was trimmed by 2 bases and V by 1 base; bases with no gene match: 5. Germline values: CDR1 SGHVS, CDR2 FNYEAQ. CDR3 bases: TGTGCCAGCAGCTTAGACGGGGGGTCTCCCTACGAGCAGTACTTC. Its translation is CASSLDGGSPYEQYF.

The chain recombines TRBV3-1 (or the pseudogene TRBV3-2) with TRBJ2-3; tentative D call: TRBD2 (5 bases). Germline assignment: CDR1 LGHDT and CDR2 YNNKEL (reference sequence). Deletions cut 1 base from V and 3 bases from J, with 11 bases between. This CDR3 is 15 amino acids long. CDR3 amino acids: CASSQVGSGTDTQYF. Written as DNA, the CDR3 is TGTGCCAGCAGCCAAGTGGGCTCGGGGACAGATACGCAGTATTTT.

The chain carries TRBV5-1 and TRBJ1-6; weak D call: TRBD1 (6 bases). V was pared by 0 bases and J by 10 bases, with 17 bases between. Germline V gene lookup returns CDR1 SGHRS and CDR2 YFSETQ. The CDR3 has 16 residues. CDR3 amino acids: CASSLDGGGRGSPLHF. The DNA of the CDR3 is TGCGCCAGCAGCTTGGATGGGGGCGGTCGAGGATCACCCCTCCACTTT.

This clone came up once. The genes are TRBV29-1 and TRBJ1-6; maybe TRBD1 (6 bases). CDR3 length: 15 amino acids. Trimming took off 4 bases at V and 6 bases at J, with 16 bases between the two ends. Germline V gives CDR1 SQVTM, CDR2 ANQGSEA. CDR3 residues: CSVAFDSRGNSPLHF. For the CDR3, the DNA is TGCAGCGTTGCATTTGATTCCAGGGGTAATTCACCCCTCCACTTT.

The chain is built from TRBV5-5 and TRBJ2-7; 9 bases line up with TRBD1. Trimming cost V 4 bases and J 8 bases; bases outside gene matches: 10. The germline V gene has CDR1 SGHKS and CDR2 YYEKEE (reference sequence). The CDR3 is made up of 14 amino acids. The CDR3 nucleotides read TGTGCCAGCAGCCCCCCGGGACAGGGAAACAAGCAGTACTTC. Protein sequence: CASSPPGQGNKQYF.

This chain uses TRBV4-2 with TRBJ2-5; D is ambiguous. Deletions cut 4 bases from V and 5 bases from J, with 11 bases between. This CDR3 has 13 amino acids. CDR1 and CDR2 from the germline V gene are LGHNA and YNFKEQ. The CDR3 protein is CASSRAPWETQYF. The CDR3 nucleotides are TGTGCCAGCAGCCGGGCACCGTGGGAGACCCAGTACTTC.

This clone has more than one count but fewer than ten. This chain connects TRBV7-2 to TRBJ2-1, with 8 nucleotides matching TRBD2. CDR3 size: 16 residues. CDR1 is SGHTA and CDR2 is FQGNSA in the germline V gene. The ends lost 5 bases at V and 9 bases at J; junction bases unmatched: 15. CDR3 sequence reads: CASSQGLTGGAGEQFF. CDR3 bases: TGTGCCAGCAGCCAGGGACTGACCGGGGGGGCCGGTGAGCAGTTCTTC.